This T cell receptor (beta chain) derives from a study of spatial heterogeneity in lung cancer. This clonotype came up many times. Time point: blood at routine non-recurrence follow-up after resection. A distinct unique molecular identifier was carried by each TCR cDNA molecule. From the 5' RACE reads, TCRdb called clonotypes with MiXCR, one entry per CDR3 protein. There are 110,000 or so distinct CDR3 sequences in the sample; 9.5% to 14% occur only once, and approximately 24% lies in the top ten. This TCR derives from a female donor with early-stage non-small cell lung cancer. Specimen: PBMCs, collected at follow-up.

The CDR3 is CASSRQQDLYQETQYF. The CDR3 bases are TGTGCCAGCAGTCGTCAACAGGACCTGTACCAAGAGACCCAGTACTTC. The V gene is TRBV27, the J gene TRBJ2-5; possible D gene TRBD1, 5 bases. Germline CDR1 and CDR2: MNHEY and SMNVEV (reference sequence). The CDR3 consists of 16 residues. V lost 5 bases to trimming and J lost 0 bases, with 16 bases between them.